These 16 T cell receptor beta chains were all obtained from the same sample, sequenced in a study of control samples from healthy donors and cancer patients. This table comes from immunoSEQ multiplex PCR, and its TCRdb copy is limited to in-frame clones, with some not included. The sample contains under 150,000 clones, about 94% of which appear only once. The sequencing input was blood. Receptors were obtained from a man aged 25 to 40 in good health.

The chain recombines TRBV18 with TRBJ1-2, with D uncertain. Trimming stripped 6 bases from V and 9 bases from J, with 17 bases between. Per the germline V gene, CDR1 is KGHSH and CDR2 is LQKENI. The CDR3 spans 13 residues. CDR3 DNA sequence: TGTGCCAGCTCGCGGACTGAAACGGGTAGCTACACCTTC. It translates to CASSRTETGSYTF.

J is TRBJ1-1 and V is TRBV5-6; D is unresolved. Trimming cost V 4 bases and J 0 bases, with 16 bases left between them. This CDR3 spans 16 amino acids. CDR1 is SGHDT and CDR2 is YYEEEE in the germline V gene. As DNA, the CDR3 is TGTGCCAGCAGCCCCTCGGTGCGGCCGTTGAACACTGAAGCTTTCTTT. Translating it yields CASSPSVRPLNTEAFF.

The chain employs TRBV24-1 and TRBJ1-3; perhaps TRBD1 as D (5 bases). The germline V gene has CDR1 KGHDR and CDR2 SFDVKD. This CDR3 comprises 17 residues. Trimming stripped 0 bases from V and 2 bases from J, with 13 bases between. The CDR3 loop is CATSDLGVAGAGNTIYF. In nucleotides, the CDR3 is TGTGCCACCAGTGATTTGGGTGTGGCGGGGGCTGGAAACACCATATATTTT.

The chain is built from TRBV4-1 and TRBJ1-2; TRBD1 might be the D (5 bases). The ends were cut back, 4 bases at V and 7 bases at J, with 13 bases in the middle. This CDR3 contains 13 residues. Germline CDR1 reads MGHRA; CDR2 reads YSYEKL. CDR3 protein: CASSPGGARGYTF. CDR3 bases: TGCGCCAGCAGCCCGGGAGGGGCGCGTGGCTACACCTTC.

This clone was seen only once. The V and J genes are TRBV29-1 and TRBJ1-1; 12 bases are shared with TRBD1. The CDR3 is 15 amino acids. Trimming at V came to 4 bases and at J to 2 bases, leaving 5 bases not matched to a gene. CDR1 is SQVTM and CDR2 is ANQGSEA in the germline V gene. Here the CDR3 DNA reads TGCAGCGTTGGGGCCGGGACAGGGGGCAACACTGAAGCTTTCTTT. Protein sequence: CSVGAGTGGNTEAFF.

The chain has TRBV7-2 and TRBJ1-3, with 8 positions matching TRBD1. With 5 bases clipped from V and 3 bases from J, the junction kept 3 bases outside the gene matches. The germline gives CDR1 SGHTA, CDR2 FQGNSA. The CDR3 has 14 amino acids. DNA of the CDR3: TGTGCCAGCAGCCCTGACAGGGGTGGAAACACCATATATTTT. Its translation is CASSPDRGGNTIYF.

The V call is TRBV27, the J call TRBJ1-5; maybe TRBD1 (6 bases). This CDR3 region has 15 residues. Germline V lookup: CDR1 MNHEY, CDR2 SMNVEV (reference sequence). V was trimmed by 8 bases and J by 5 bases, leaving 19 bases between them. This CDR3 reads CASRAGHLKDQPQHF. For the CDR3, the DNA is TGTGCCAGCCGGGCGGGACACCTAAAAGATCAGCCCCAGCATTTT.

The chain has TRBV10-3 and TRBJ2-7; D is possibly TRBD2 (6 bases). In germline, CDR1 is ENHRY, CDR2 SYGVKD. The CDR3 is 12 residues long. Trimming cost V 5 bases and J 3 bases, with 8 bases left between them. The CDR3 is CAISTGDYEQYF. CDR3 sequence (DNA): TGTGCCATCAGTACGGGAGACTACGAGCAGTACTTC.

This clone was seen just once. The chain has TRBV30 and TRBJ1-1, with D possibly matching TRBD1 (5 bases). Trimming left V 3 bases short and J 4 bases short, with 18 bases between. CDR1 is GTSNPN and CDR2 is SVGIG in the germline V gene (reference sequence). This CDR3 region has 15 residues. The CDR3, as DNA: TGTGCCTGGAGCGAGGGGACGCTTTTGGGCACTGAAGCTTTCTTT. Protein product: CAWSEGTLLGTEAFF.

V is TRBV18 and J is TRBJ1-5; D is undetermined. The V end was cut by 0 bases, the J end by 0 bases, with 9 bases between. The CDR3 has 16 amino acids. Germline V gene sequence: CDR1 KGHSH, CDR2 LQKENI. The CDR3 region is CASSPPIDNSNQPQHF. Here the CDR3 DNA reads TGTGCCAGCTCACCACCGATAGACAATAGCAATCAGCCCCAGCATTTT.

The V gene is TRBV3-1 (or the pseudogene TRBV3-2), the J gene TRBJ1-1, with no clear D. Germline-derived CDR1 and CDR2 are LGHDT and YNNKEL (reference sequence). V lost 2 bases to trimming and J lost 7 bases, with 8 bases between them. CDR3 size: 12 residues. CDR3 in amino acids: CASSQKELEAFF. CDR3 sequence (DNA): TGTGCCAGCAGCCAAAAGGAACTTGAAGCTTTCTTT.

This rearrangement joins TRBV19 to TRBJ2-1, with D tentatively TRBD1 or TRBD2 (5 bases each). Trimming pared 2 bases from V and 2 bases from J, leaving 16 bases between. Germline V lookup: CDR1 LNHDA, CDR2 SQIVND (reference sequence). The CDR3 sequence is 17 residues long. CDR3 in DNA: TGTGCCAGTAGTATAACGTCGGGGCAGGGCCCCTACAATGAGCAGTTCTTC. Its protein is CASSITSGQGPYNEQFF. Variable domain in full (rest from reference TRBV19 and TRBJ2-1): DGGITQSPKYLFRKEGQNVTLSCEQNLNHDAMYWYRQDPGQGLRLIYYSQIVNDFQKGDIAEGYSVSREKKESFPLTVTSAQKNPTAFYLCASSITSGQGPYNEQFFGPGTRLTVL.

This clone showed up just a few times. This sequence joins TRBV7-2 and TRBJ1-2; 7 positions agree with TRBD1. Germline trimming cut 8 bases from V and 4 bases from J; bases unmatched to any gene: 4. This CDR3 is built from 12 residues. In germline, CDR1 is SGHTA, CDR2 FQGNSA. The DNA for the CDR3 is TGTGCCAGCGGGGACAGTTCCTATGGCTACACCTTC. Amino acids: CASGDSSYGYTF.

J is TRBJ1-6 and V is TRBV7-9; TRBD1 might be the D (5 bases). Germline lookup yields CDR1 SEHNR and CDR2 FQNEAQ (reference sequence). The V end was cut by 4 bases, the J end by 2 bases, with 12 bases between. This CDR3 region has 16 residues. The chain's CDR3 is CASSSRRGAYNSPLHF. CDR3 sequence (DNA): TGTGCCAGCAGCTCCAGGCGGGGCGCCTATAATTCACCCCTCCACTTT.

The chain couples TRBV29-1 to TRBJ1-1; D may be TRBD1 (6 bases). Trimming removed 4 bases at V and 4 bases at J, with 10 bases between. The CDR3 is 12 residues long. Germline CDR1 reads SQVTM; CDR2 reads ANQGSEA. The CDR3 region is CSVAGEGTEAFF. DNA for the CDR3: TGCAGCGTTGCAGGGGAGGGCACTGAAGCTTTCTTT.

The chain is built from TRBV9 and TRBJ2-1, with D perhaps matching TRBD2 (6 bases). Per germline, CDR1 SGDLS and CDR2 YYNGEE. Between the trimmed V and J ends, which lost 3 bases and 4 bases, there was a span of 17 bases. The CDR3 has 16 amino acids. The CDR3 sequence is CASSEQTGGAYNEQFF. The CDR3 nucleotides are TGTGCCAGCAGCGAACAAACAGGCGGGGCATACAATGAGCAGTTCTTC.